This T cell receptor (beta chain) stems from a study of blood T cells in healthy people across ages. This clonotype occurred a few times. Its specificity is not known. The study's findings and limits: With unsorted PBMCs, a conclusive comparison of naive versus antigen-experienced cells was not possible. TCR beta diversity tracked closely with naive T cell percentage.

Alongside a J-beta primer mix, a sample-barcoded 5' primer served in a second PCR lasting roughly 7 to 11 cycles. Sequencing recovered at least 2.5 million CDR3-containing paired-end reads from each sample. TCRdb reprocessed the 5' RACE reads via MiXCR and lists one record per CDR3 protein. Among over a million distinct CDR3 sequences, 42% were seen once, and the ten largest hold roughly 7.7%. The CDR3 is 15 residues long. V lost 4 bases, J lost 9 bases, and 19 bases lay in between. Germline CDR1 MGHDK, CDR2 SYGVNS. The chain employs TRBV25-1 and TRBJ2-1; either TRBD1 or TRBD2 may fit D (6 bases each). The sequenced material came from blood. This sequence originates from a woman younger than 30 in good health. CDR3 amino acids: CASSVTGARGGEQFF. The CDR3 DNA reads TGTGCCAGCAGTGTTACGGGAGCGAGAGGGGGTGAGCAGTTCTTC.